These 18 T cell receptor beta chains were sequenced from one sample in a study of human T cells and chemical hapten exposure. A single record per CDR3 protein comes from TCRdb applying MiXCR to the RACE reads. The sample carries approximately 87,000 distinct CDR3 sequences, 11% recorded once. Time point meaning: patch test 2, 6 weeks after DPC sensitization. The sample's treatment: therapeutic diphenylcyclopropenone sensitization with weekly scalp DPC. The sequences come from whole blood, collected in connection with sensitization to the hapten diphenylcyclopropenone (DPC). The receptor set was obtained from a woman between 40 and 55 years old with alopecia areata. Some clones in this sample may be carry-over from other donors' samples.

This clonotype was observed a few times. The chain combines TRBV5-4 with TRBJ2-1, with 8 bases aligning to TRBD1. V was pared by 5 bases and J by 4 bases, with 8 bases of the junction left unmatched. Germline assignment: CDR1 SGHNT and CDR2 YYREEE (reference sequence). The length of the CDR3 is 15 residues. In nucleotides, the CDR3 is TGTGCCAGCAGATCACAGGGGGGATCATACAATGAGCAGTTCTTC. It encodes CASRSQGGSYNEQFF.

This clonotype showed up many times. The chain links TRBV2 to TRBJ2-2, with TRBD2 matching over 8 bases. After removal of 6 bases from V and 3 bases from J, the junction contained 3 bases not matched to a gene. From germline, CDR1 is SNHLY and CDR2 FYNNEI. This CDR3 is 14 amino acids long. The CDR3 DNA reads TGTGCCAGCAGATGGCGGGGGGACACCGGGGAGCTGTTTTTT. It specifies CASRWRGDTGELFF.

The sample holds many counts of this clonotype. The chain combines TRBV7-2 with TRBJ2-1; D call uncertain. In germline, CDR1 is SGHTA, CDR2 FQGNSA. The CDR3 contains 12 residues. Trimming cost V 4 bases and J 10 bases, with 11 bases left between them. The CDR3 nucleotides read TGTGCCAGCAGCTCTGGTCTCCTGGAGCAGTTCTTC. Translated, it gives CASSSGLLEQFF.

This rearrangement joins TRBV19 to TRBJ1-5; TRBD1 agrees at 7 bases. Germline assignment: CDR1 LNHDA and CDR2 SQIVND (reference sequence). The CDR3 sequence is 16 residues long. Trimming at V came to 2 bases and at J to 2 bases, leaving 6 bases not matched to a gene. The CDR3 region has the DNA TGTGCCAGTAGTATACAGACAGGGTATCGCAATCAGCCCCAGCATTTT. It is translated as CASSIQTGYRNQPQHF.

The CDR3 reads CASSENTGGTGELFF. The CDR3 DNA follows: TGTGCCAGCAGTGAAAACACAGGGGGCACCGGGGAGCTGTTTTTT. The rearrangement uses TRBV6-1 and TRBJ2-2, with 8 bases aligning to TRBD1. The germline V gene encodes CDR1 MNHNS and CDR2 SASEGT. The CDR3 length is 15 residues. Losses at the gene ends were 2 bases for V and 4 bases for J; bases not matched to a gene: 3.

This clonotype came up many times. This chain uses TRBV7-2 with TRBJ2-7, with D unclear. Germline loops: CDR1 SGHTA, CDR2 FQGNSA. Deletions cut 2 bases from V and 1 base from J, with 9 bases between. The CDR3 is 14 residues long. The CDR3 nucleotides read TGTGCCAGCAGCTTAAATCCTGGTTCCTACGAGCAGTACTTC. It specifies CASSLNPGSYEQYF.

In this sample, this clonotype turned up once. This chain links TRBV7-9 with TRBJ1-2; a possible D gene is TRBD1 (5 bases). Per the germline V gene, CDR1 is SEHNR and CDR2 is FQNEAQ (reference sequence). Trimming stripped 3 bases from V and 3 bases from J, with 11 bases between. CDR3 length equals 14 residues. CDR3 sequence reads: CASSFPGPDYGYTF. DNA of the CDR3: TGTGCCAGCAGCTTCCCAGGGCCGGACTATGGCTACACCTTC.

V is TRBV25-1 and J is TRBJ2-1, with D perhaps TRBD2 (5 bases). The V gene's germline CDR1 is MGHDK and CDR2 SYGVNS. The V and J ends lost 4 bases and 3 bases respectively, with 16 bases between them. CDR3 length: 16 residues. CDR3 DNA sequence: TGTGCCAGCAGTGCCTTCGGGCTAGCCAACTACAATGAGCAGTTCTTC. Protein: CASSAFGLANYNEQFF.

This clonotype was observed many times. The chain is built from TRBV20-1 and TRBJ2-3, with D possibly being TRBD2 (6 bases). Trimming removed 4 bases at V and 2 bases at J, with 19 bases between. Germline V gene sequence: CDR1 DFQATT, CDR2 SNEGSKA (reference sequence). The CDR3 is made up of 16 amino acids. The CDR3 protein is CSAKAGTPGDTDTQYF. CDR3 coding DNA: TGCAGTGCTAAGGCCGGGACCCCGGGAGACACAGATACGCAGTATTTT.

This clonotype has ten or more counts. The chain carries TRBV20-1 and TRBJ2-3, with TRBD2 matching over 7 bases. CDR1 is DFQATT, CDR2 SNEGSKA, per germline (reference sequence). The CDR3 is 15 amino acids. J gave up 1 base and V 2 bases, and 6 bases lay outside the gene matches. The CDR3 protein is CSARSGLAGTDTQYF. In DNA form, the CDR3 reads TGCAGTGCTAGATCTGGGCTAGCGGGCACAGATACGCAGTATTTT.

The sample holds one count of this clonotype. The CDR3: CASGGHLLRRNTEAFF. The CDR3 coding sequence is TGTGCCAGCGGTGGACATCTTTTGCGGCGCAACACTGAAGCTTTCTTT. This chain connects TRBV6-2 or TRBV6-3 to TRBJ1-1, with D perhaps matching TRBD1 (5 bases). CDR1 and CDR2 from the germline V gene are MNHEY and SVGEGT. V lost 8 bases and J lost 2, with 21 bases in between. The CDR3 contains 16 residues.

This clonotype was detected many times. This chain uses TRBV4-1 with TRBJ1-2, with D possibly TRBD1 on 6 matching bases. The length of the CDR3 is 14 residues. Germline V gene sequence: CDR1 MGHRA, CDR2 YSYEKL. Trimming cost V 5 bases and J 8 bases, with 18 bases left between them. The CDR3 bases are TGCGCCAGCAGCACCCAGGGGCCAGGGCTCGGCTACACCTTC. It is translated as CASSTQGPGLGYTF.

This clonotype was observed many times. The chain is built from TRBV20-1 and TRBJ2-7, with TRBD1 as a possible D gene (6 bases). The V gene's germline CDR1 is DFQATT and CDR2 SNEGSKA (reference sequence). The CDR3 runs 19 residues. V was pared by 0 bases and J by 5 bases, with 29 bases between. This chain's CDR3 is CSARDRGRAQGELRNEQYF. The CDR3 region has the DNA TGCAGTGCTAGAGATAGGGGTAGGGCACAGGGCGAACTTAGAAACGAGCAGTACTTC.

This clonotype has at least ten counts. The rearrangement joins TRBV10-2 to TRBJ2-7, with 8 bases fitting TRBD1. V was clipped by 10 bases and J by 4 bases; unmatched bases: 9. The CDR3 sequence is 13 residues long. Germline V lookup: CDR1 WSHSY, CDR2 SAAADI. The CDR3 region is CATETGALYEQYF. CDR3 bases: TGCGCCACCGAGACAGGGGCGCTATACGAGCAGTACTTC.

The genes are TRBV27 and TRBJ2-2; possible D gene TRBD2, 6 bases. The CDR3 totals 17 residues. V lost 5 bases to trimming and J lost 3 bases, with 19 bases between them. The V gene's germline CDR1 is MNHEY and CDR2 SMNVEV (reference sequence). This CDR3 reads CASSLLGASVDTGELFF. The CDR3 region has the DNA TGTGCCAGCAGTCTCCTCGGGGCTAGCGTAGACACCGGGGAGCTGTTTTTT.

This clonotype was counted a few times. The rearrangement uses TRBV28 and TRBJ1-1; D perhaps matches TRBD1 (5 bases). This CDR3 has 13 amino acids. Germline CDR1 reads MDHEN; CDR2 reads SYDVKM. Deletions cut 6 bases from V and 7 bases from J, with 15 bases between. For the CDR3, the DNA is TGTGCCAGCAGCCCCACAGGAAGGATTGAAGCTTTCTTT. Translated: CASSPTGRIEAFF.

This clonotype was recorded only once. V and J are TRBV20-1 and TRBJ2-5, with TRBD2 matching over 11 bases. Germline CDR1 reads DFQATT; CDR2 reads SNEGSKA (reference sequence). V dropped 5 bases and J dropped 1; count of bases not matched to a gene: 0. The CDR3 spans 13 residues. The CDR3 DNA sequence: TGCAGTGCTGGGACTAGCGGCCAAGAGACCCAGTACTTC. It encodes CSAGTSGQETQYF.

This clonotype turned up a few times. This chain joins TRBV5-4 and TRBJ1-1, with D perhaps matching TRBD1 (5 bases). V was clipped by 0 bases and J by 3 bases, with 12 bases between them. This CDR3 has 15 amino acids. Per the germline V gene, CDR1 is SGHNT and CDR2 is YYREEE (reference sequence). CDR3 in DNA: TGTGCCAGCAGCTTGGCGGGGGGGACGCACACTGAAGCTTTCTTT. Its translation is CASSLAGGTHTEAFF. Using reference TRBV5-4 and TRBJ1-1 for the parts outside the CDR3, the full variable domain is ETGVTQSPTHLIKTRGQQVTLRCSSQSGHNTVSWYQQALGQGPQFIFQYYREEENGRGNFPPRFSGLQFPNYSSELNVNALELDDSALYLCASSLAGGTHTEAFFGQGTRLTVV.